This record covers a single T cell receptor beta chain. CDR1 and CDR2 from the germline V gene are SGHDN and FVKESK. The V segment lost 1 base and the J segment 1 base; nucleotides outside the gene matches: 0. This CDR3 comprises 15 residues. The data derive from a study of blood T cell repertoires in COVID-19. Turning to the study itself: The samples span acute and convalescent COVID-19 from the United States, Italy and Spain. PBMCs, B-cell-depleted T cells, or T cells were the source of the cDNA or gDNA that made up the material.

As originally analysed: Cell counts per sample came from amplifying reference gene primers. Using immunoSEQ multiplex PCR, the repertoire was profiled, and TCRdb retains in-frame clones only, with some absent. V and J calls and clone size are copied from that table; D and trimming were computed from the DNA. The data hold fewer than 65,000 clones, with around 90% observed a single time. The genes are TRBV14 and TRBJ2-5, with TRBD1 matching 10 bases. This receptor was taken from a human donor with acute or convalescent COVID-19. The donor label of this sample is uncertain. Source material: peripheral blood. CDR3 protein: CASSQGTGGQETQYF. Written as DNA, the CDR3 is TGTGCCAGCAGCCAAGGGACAGGGGGCCAAGAGACCCAGTACTTC.